This entry is about one T cell receptor (beta chain). The data are from a study of blood T cell repertoires in COVID-19. Study context: Nucleic acid was either cDNA or gDNA, and it came from T cells, B-cell-depleted T cells, or PBMCs.

Participant age was about 18 to 89 years, and participants resided in fewer than 25 US areas. Allocation to cohorts depended on clinical history reported by the participants. Germline V CDR1 and CDR2: SEHNR, FQNEAQ (reference sequence). The germline V and J ends were trimmed by 3 bases and 7 bases, with 7 bases remaining between them. This CDR3 contains 13 residues. Per the study methods: Counts of nucleated cells, estimated from reference gene primer amplification, were obtained. Using immunoSEQ multiplex PCR, the repertoire was profiled, and TCRdb retains in-frame clones only, with some absent. That table furnishes V, J and clone size, whereas the DNA furnished D and trimming. The sample consists of around 140,000 clones, about 86% of them appearing once.

The sample was PBMCs or T cells enriched from blood (not recorded which). The clonotype comes from a man in his forties or fifties with acute COVID-19. The V call is TRBV7-9, the J call TRBJ1-6, with D possibly TRBD1 on 5 matching bases. The CDR3 sequence is CASSLEGNSPLHF. The CDR3 coding sequence is TGTGCCAGCAGCTTGGAGGGGAATTCACCCCTCCACTTT.